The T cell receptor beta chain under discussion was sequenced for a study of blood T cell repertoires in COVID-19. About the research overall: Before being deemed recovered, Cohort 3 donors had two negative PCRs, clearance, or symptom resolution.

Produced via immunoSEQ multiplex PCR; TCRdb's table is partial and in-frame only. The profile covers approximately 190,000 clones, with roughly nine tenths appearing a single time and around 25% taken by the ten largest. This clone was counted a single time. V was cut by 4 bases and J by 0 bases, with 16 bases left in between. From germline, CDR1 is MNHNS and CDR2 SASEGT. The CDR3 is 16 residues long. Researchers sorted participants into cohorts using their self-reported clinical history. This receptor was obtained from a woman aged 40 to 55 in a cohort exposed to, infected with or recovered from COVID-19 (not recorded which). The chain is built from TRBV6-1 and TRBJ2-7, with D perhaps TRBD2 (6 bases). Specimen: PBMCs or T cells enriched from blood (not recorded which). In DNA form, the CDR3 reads TGTGCCAGCAGTGCGCGGCGGGACGCCAACTCCTACGAGCAGTACTTC. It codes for CASSARRDANSYEQYF.